This passage covers 9 T cell receptor beta chains from one sample sequenced in a study of T cell repertoires in cytomegalovirus infection. These receptors' targets are unknown. TCRdb re-called the reads with MiXCR, one entry per CDR3 protein. The sample lists 100,000 or so distinct CDR3 sequences, around 32% occurring once. The material sequenced was CD8+ T cells from cultured PBMCs, taken from culture after CMV antigen stimulation. These TCRs come from a human donor in good health (CMV status not recorded). Some clones in this sample may be carry-over from other donors' samples.

At least ten counts were recorded for this clonotype. This rearrangement joins TRBV30 to TRBJ1-1; 8 bases align to TRBD1. This CDR3 contains 14 residues. Germline V gene sequence: CDR1 GTSNPN, CDR2 SVGIG (reference sequence). The junction had 3 bases not matched to a gene; V was cut back by 2 bases and J by 1 base. In nucleotides, the CDR3 is TGTGCCTGGAGTCACGGACAGGGGAACACTGAAGCTTTCTTT. Translating gives CAWSHGQGNTEAFF.

In this sample, this clonotype turned up once. This may stem from a read error, because a much larger clone lies one nucleotide away. The CDR3 reads CSAGVYNQETQYF. CDR3 DNA sequence: TGCAGTGCTGGGGTCTATAACCAAGAGACCCAGTACTTC. The chain uses TRBV20-1 and TRBJ2-5; D remains unclear. V was shortened by 5 bases and J by 0 bases, with 10 bases between the two germline ends. There are 13 residues in the CDR3. The V gene's germline CDR1 is DFQATT and CDR2 SNEGSKA (reference sequence).

The rearrangement links TRBV28 to TRBJ1-5, with 7 bases identical to TRBD1. Germline V gene data show CDR1 as MDHEN and CDR2 as SYDVKM. The trim removed 5 bases at V and 6 bases at J, leaving 7 bases unmatched. The CDR3 length is 14 residues. The chain's CDR3 is CASSRRQGAQPQHF. The CDR3 DNA reads TGTGCCAGCAGTCGAAGACAGGGAGCTCAGCCCCAGCATTTT.

The CDR3 protein is CASSQGQGSYNSPLHF. The DNA of the CDR3 is TGCGCCAGCAGCCAAGGACAGGGATCCTATAATTCACCCCTCCACTTT. This rearrangement joins TRBV4-1 to TRBJ1-6; the match to TRBD1 covers 7 bases. The V gene end was trimmed by 1 base and the J gene end by 1 base; junction bases not matched to a gene: 1. CDR1 is MGHRA, CDR2 YSYEKL, per germline. This CDR3 is built from 16 residues.

This clonotype was picked up a small number of times. V gene TRBV4-1 combines with J gene TRBJ1-5; D gene uncertain. Germline V gives CDR1 MGHRA, CDR2 YSYEKL. Deletions cut 1 base from V and 2 bases from J, with 9 bases between. CDR3 size: 15 residues. In DNA form, the CDR3 reads TGCGCCAGCAGCCAAGTCCCCGGGCGCAATCAGCCCCAGCATTTT. The encoded protein is CASSQVPGRNQPQHF.

This CDR3 reads CASSPRGANNQPQYF. CDR3 sequence (DNA): TGTGCCAGCAGTCCCCGGGGGGCGAACAATCAGCCCCAGTATTTT. This chain uses TRBV28 with TRBJ1-5, with D perhaps matching TRBD2 (7 bases). The end of the DNA fits TRBJ2-3 better, so the J call may be wrong. This CDR3 has 15 amino acids. CDR1 is MDHEN and CDR2 is SYDVKM in the germline V gene.

The chain has TRBV12-3 or TRBV12-4 and TRBJ2-5, with 9 nucleotides matching TRBD1. The ends lost 2 bases at V and 5 bases at J; junction bases unmatched: 6. The CDR3 has 15 residues. The CDR3 DNA reads as TGTGCCAGCAGTTTACACAGGGGGCTATCGGAGACCCAGTACTTC. It encodes CASSLHRGLSETQYF.

This clonotype was detected once. Given a much more abundant clone one base away, this may be a read error. The chain joins TRBV7-8 to TRBJ2-1; D call uncertain. The CDR3 has 13 amino acids. V was trimmed by 1 base and J by 10 bases, leaving 11 bases between them. CDR1 SGHVS and CDR2 FQNEAQ come from the germline V gene. CDR3 sequence reads: CASSLGYRKEQFF. CDR3 DNA sequence: TGTGCCAGCAGCTTAGGTTACCGTAAAGAGCAGTTCTTC. Combining the CDR3 with reference TRBV7-8 and TRBJ2-1 gives the whole variable domain GAGVSQSPRYKVAKRGQDVALRCDPISGHVSLFWYQQALGQGPEFLTYFQNEAQLDKSGLPSDRFFAERPEGSVSTLKIQRTQQEDSAVYLCASSLGYRKEQFFGPGTRLTVL.

The chain employs TRBV7-9 and TRBJ2-1; D call uncertain. V lost 2 bases, J lost 4 bases, and 9 bases lay in between. Germline-derived CDR1 and CDR2 are SEHNR and FQNEAQ (reference sequence). The CDR3 has 14 amino acids. CDR3 amino acids: CASSLLIKYNEQFF. CDR3 in DNA: TGTGCCAGCAGCTTACTCATAAAATACAATGAGCAGTTCTTC.